Presented here are 26 T cell receptor beta chains from one specimen sequenced in a study of cytomegalovirus exposure and HLA in healthy donors. Primers for the PCR totalled 60 Vbeta and 13 Jbeta. The method was immunoSEQ multiplex PCR; TCRdb's version includes in-frame clones alone and lacks a portion of them. Of about 130,000 clones listed, around 80% are singletons. The sequenced sample was PBMCs. These receptor sequences come from a man aged 30 to 45 in good health and CMV-seronegative.

This clone was picked up one time. The V gene is TRBV5-4, the J gene TRBJ2-7; D is possibly TRBD2 (6 bases). This CDR3 contains 13 residues. Germline V gene lookup returns CDR1 SGHNT and CDR2 YYREEE (reference sequence). Trimming pared 4 bases from V and 2 bases from J, leaving 10 bases between. CDR3 nucleotide sequence: TGTGCCAGCAGCGATAGACTAGCCTACGAGCAGTACTTC. Amino acid sequence: CASSDRLAYEQYF.

Concerning this clone: Other DNA sequences from this sample encode an identical CDR3 as well. This chain links TRBV19 with TRBJ1-1; no reliable D call. The CDR3 loop spans 13 amino acids. Germline CDR1 LNHDA, CDR2 SQIVND (reference sequence). The V end lost 3 bases, the J end lost 3 bases, and 8 bases lay between the germline ends. The CDR3 protein is CASSIAGYTEAFF. The CDR3 region has the DNA TGTGCCAGTAGTATCGCGGGTTACACTGAAGCTTTCTTT.

The V and J genes are TRBV15 and TRBJ1-4; D gene unclear. V was shortened by 6 bases and J by 8 bases, with 16 bases between the two germline ends. The CDR3 covers 14 residues. CDR1 and CDR2 (germline): LNHNV, YYDKDF (reference sequence). CDR3 DNA sequence: TGTGCCACCAGTGACCCCAACGCGGAGGAAAAACTGTTTTTT. This gives the protein CATSDPNAEEKLFF.

This clone was picked up one time. The chain links TRBV5-1 to TRBJ2-7; unclear D gene. The CDR3 is made up of 11 amino acids. The V gene's germline CDR1 is SGHRS and CDR2 YFSETQ. V was cut by 4 bases and J by 4 bases, with 6 bases left in between. Here the CDR3 DNA reads TGCGCCAGCAGCCTCGGTTACGAGCAGTACTTC. It encodes CASSLGYEQYF.

The table lists this clone with a few counts. V usage is TRBV2 and J usage is TRBJ1-5; 9 bases map to TRBD1. After removal of 7 bases from V and 5 bases from J, the junction contained 6 bases not matched to a gene. This CDR3 is 14 amino acids long. Germline CDR1 reads SNHLY; CDR2 reads FYNNEI. The CDR3 nucleotides are TGTGCCAGCACTAGGGACAGGGTTGATCAGCCCCAGCATTTT. This encodes CASTRDRVDQPQHF.

The chain couples TRBV13 to TRBJ1-5; weak D call: TRBD1 (6 bases). The CDR3 covers 13 residues. V lost 1 base and J lost 7, with 8 bases in between. Germline V CDR1 and CDR2: PRHDT, FYEKMQ (reference sequence). The CDR3 nucleotides read TGTGCCAGCAGCTTAGACAGGGAACAGCCCCAGCATTTT. Protein product: CASSLDREQPQHF.

The chain couples TRBV6-5 to TRBJ2-3; perhaps TRBD2 as D (5 bases). Germline V gene sequence: CDR1 MNHEY, CDR2 SVGAGI. This CDR3 is built from 13 residues. V lost 6 bases, J lost 6 bases, and 13 bases lay in between. CDR3 region: CASSPRSGDTQYF. CDR3 in DNA: TGTGCCAGCAGCCCAAGGAGCGGTGATACGCAGTATTTT.

The V gene is TRBV7-9, the J gene TRBJ1-3, with D possibly matching TRBD1 (6 bases). Germline values: CDR1 SEHNR, CDR2 FQNEAQ (reference sequence). Between the trimmed V and J ends, which lost 0 bases and 1 base, there was a span of 7 bases. This CDR3 has 15 residues. This CDR3 reads CASSLAGGSGNTIYF. The CDR3 nucleotides read TGTGCCAGCAGCTTAGCAGGGGGATCTGGAAACACCATATATTTT.

This clone was found once. The same CDR3 can be traced to other DNA sequences in this sample. The chain's CDR3 is CSAHGETQYF. The CDR3 DNA is TGCAGTGCTCACGGAGAGACCCAGTACTTC. The rearrangement joins TRBV20-1 to TRBJ2-5; D not certain. The germline CDR1 and CDR2 sequences are DFQATT and SNEGSKA (reference sequence). This CDR3 spans 10 amino acids. Trimming left V 5 bases short and J 4 bases short, with 5 bases between.

This clone was seen a handful of times. This chain connects TRBV11-3 to TRBJ1-1, with no clear D. In germline, CDR1 is SGHNT, CDR2 YENEEA. CDR3 length equals 13 residues. Trimming took 1 base from V and 1 from J, leaving 4 bases between them. The CDR3 DNA reads as TGTGCCAGCAGCTTAGGAGGGAACACTGAAGCTTTCTTT. Amino acids: CASSLGGNTEAFF.

This chain uses TRBV5-1 with TRBJ1-1; D is undetermined. Germline loops: CDR1 SGHRS, CDR2 YFSETQ. V lost 1 base and J 1 base, leaving 8 bases between the germline ends. The CDR3 covers 14 residues. CDR3 sequence (DNA): TGCGCCAGCAGCTTGTCCACAGAGAACACTGAAGCTTTCTTT. Translating it yields CASSLSTENTEAFF.

This clone is a singleton in its sample. The rearrangement uses TRBV10-3 and TRBJ2-7; no reliable D call. This CDR3 is 13 amino acids long. V was shortened by 10 bases and J by 1 base, with 14 bases between the two germline ends. Germline V lookup: CDR1 ENHRY, CDR2 SYGVKD. The CDR3 protein is CATTLTESYEQYF. The CDR3 DNA reads as TGTGCCACGACGCTGACTGAATCCTACGAGCAGTACTTC.

V gene TRBV6-5 combines with J gene TRBJ1-2, with D perhaps TRBD1 (5 bases). Germline V gene sequence: CDR1 MNHEY, CDR2 SVGAGI. The CDR3 sequence is 12 residues long. V lost 7 bases, J lost 2 bases, and 8 bases lay in between. The CDR3 spells CASIDRNYGYTF. Here the CDR3 DNA reads TGTGCCAGCATCGACAGAAACTATGGCTACACCTTC.

The CDR3 spells CAISASGLAGNEQYF. CDR3 in DNA: TGTGCCATCAGTGCTTCGGGCCTAGCGGGCAACGAGCAGTACTTC. The rearrangement links TRBV10-3 to TRBJ2-5; 8 bases line up with TRBD2. The J call is uncertain, as TRBJ2-7 better fits the DNA end. In germline, CDR1 is ENHRY, CDR2 SYGVKD. The CDR3 totals 15 residues.

The genes are TRBV30 and TRBJ2-2, with 7 nucleotides matching TRBD1. The J segment lost 5 bases and the V segment lost 3 bases, leaving 3 bases of the junction unmatched. CDR1 and CDR2 from the germline V gene are GTSNPN and SVGIG (reference sequence). CDR3 length: 13 residues. The CDR3: CAWRPQGTGELFF. The CDR3 DNA follows: TGTGCCTGGAGACCACAGGGGACCGGGGAGCTGTTTTTT.

In this sample, this clone turned up once. The chain has TRBV10-3 and TRBJ2-5; D is possibly TRBD1 (6 bases). The CDR3 runs to 15 residues. V was pared by 2 bases and J by 5 bases, with 15 bases between. Germline values: CDR1 ENHRY, CDR2 SYGVKD. The DNA for the CDR3 is TGTGCCATCAGTGAGACCCAACAGGGACGGGAGACCCAGTACTTC. Protein sequence: CAISETQQGRETQYF.

The genes are TRBV28 and TRBJ2-2, with 8 positions matching TRBD1. J gave up 4 bases and V 2 bases, and 0 bases lay outside the gene matches. The CDR3 totals 14 residues. Germline V gene lookup returns CDR1 MDHEN and CDR2 SYDVKM. The CDR3 loop is CASSLTGGTGELFF. Written as DNA, the CDR3 is TGTGCCAGCAGTTTAACAGGGGGCACCGGGGAGCTGTTTTTT. Complete variable domain (other parts from reference TRBV28 and TRBJ2-2): DVKVTQSSRYLVKRTGEKVFLECVQDMDHENMFWYRQDPGLGLRLIYFSYDVKMKEKGDIPEGYSVSREKKERFSLILESASTNQTSMYLCASSLTGGTGELFFGEGSRLTVL.

The chain employs TRBV6-5 and TRBJ2-7, with a weak D call TRBD2 (5 bases). Germline V gene lookup returns CDR1 MNHEY and CDR2 SVGAGI. V was pared by 4 bases and J by 7 bases, with 14 bases between. The CDR3 is 13 residues long. CDR3 DNA sequence: TGTGCCAGCAGTTTCCCGGGGTCTAGGGAGCAGTACTTC. It translates to CASSFPGSREQYF.

V and J are TRBV6-1 and TRBJ2-7, with a tentative D call TRBD1 (6 bases). Trimming left V 4 bases short and J 1 base short, with 14 bases between. CDR1 and CDR2 from the germline V gene are MNHNS and SASEGT. The length of the CDR3 is 15 residues. The CDR3 reads CASSAVGTTSYEQYF. The CDR3 DNA follows: TGTGCCAGCAGTGCCGTCGGGACAACTTCCTACGAGCAGTACTTC.

The chain is built from TRBV7-9 and TRBJ1-2; D possibly corresponds to TRBD1 (6 bases). V shed 3 bases and J shed 6 bases, with 11 bases lying between them. In germline, CDR1 is SEHNR, CDR2 FQNEAQ (reference sequence). This CDR3 has 13 amino acids. The CDR3 region is CASSFFTGNGYTF. The CDR3 DNA is TGTGCCAGCAGCTTTTTTACAGGGAATGGCTACACCTTC.

This clone showed up just a few times. The J gene is TRBJ2-2, the V gene TRBV7-3; D is perhaps TRBD1 (8 bases). Germline V CDR1 and CDR2: SGHTA, FQGTGA. Trimming removed 5 bases from V and 5 bases from J, with 18 bases in between. The CDR3 is made up of 16 amino acids. The CDR3 sequence: CASSRSTGEGTGELFF. CDR3 sequence (DNA): TGTGCCAGCAGCAGATCGACAGGGGAGGGGACCGGGGAGCTGTTTTTT.

This clone was observed a handful of times. The chain combines TRBV2 with TRBJ2-1; 8 positions match TRBD2. V lost 4 bases to trimming and J lost 14 bases; unmatched junction nucleotides: 4. Germline V lookup: CDR1 SNHLY, CDR2 FYNNEI. This CDR3 has 11 residues. For the CDR3, the DNA is TGTGCCAGCAGTGGAGAGCGGGAGAAGTTCTTC. It translates to CASSGEREKFF.

The chain links TRBV29-1 to TRBJ1-4, with D possibly matching TRBD1 (5 bases). This CDR3 is 13 amino acids long. The germline CDR1 and CDR2 sequences are SQVTM and ANQGSEA. The ends were cut back, 4 bases at V and 4 bases at J, with 10 bases in the middle. CDR3 amino acids: CSVGDSFNEKLFF. The CDR3 region has the DNA TGCAGCGTTGGCGACAGCTTTAATGAAAAACTGTTTTTT.

This sequence joins TRBV5-1 and TRBJ1-3, with TRBD1 identical over 11 bases. This CDR3 is 15 amino acids long. The germline gives CDR1 SGHRS, CDR2 YFSETQ. V trimming: 5 bases; J trimming: 4 bases; junction bases outside the gene matches: 5. CDR3 residues: CASSSDRGRGNTIYF. CDR3 DNA: TGCGCCAGCAGTTCGGACAGGGGGCGAGGAAACACCATATATTTT.

The chain recombines TRBV10-3 with TRBJ1-2, with D maybe TRBD1 (5 bases). Per germline, CDR1 ENHRY and CDR2 SYGVKD. The CDR3 has 13 amino acids. The V end lost 2 bases, the J end lost 2 bases, and 6 bases lay between the germline ends. CDR3 region: CAISEDRNYGYTF. The DNA for the CDR3 is TGTGCCATCAGTGAGGACAGAAACTATGGCTACACCTTC.

At least ten counts were recorded for this clone. V is TRBV19 and J is TRBJ1-1; 9 bases match TRBD1. The CDR3 totals 15 residues. CDR1 LNHDA and CDR2 SQIVND come from the germline V gene (reference sequence). V lost 5 bases and J lost 5; bases outside the gene matches: 9. CDR3 bases: TGTGCCAGTAGTTTGTCCCCGACAGGGGGAACTGAAGCTTTCTTT. This gives the protein CASSLSPTGGTEAFF.